A selection of T cell receptor beta chains follows, all from one sample in a study of T cell repertoires in aging, cancer and after chemotherapy. MiXCR, applied by TCRdb to the multiplex PCR reads, yields one record per CDR3 protein. The data show 9,000 to 10,000 distinct CDR3 sequences, with around a third seen just once and approximately 3.5% held by the top ten. Sample: blood. Receptors originate from a human donor in good health. Each CDR3 is given with its conserved first and last residue. A D gene is named only where the DNA matches it firmly. A row's size may be missing; if present it is once, few, many or a size class.

abundance	j_gene	v_gene	d_gene	CDR3aa	CDR3nt
.	TRBJ1-5	TRBV6-4	.	CASSLNLLDSNQPQHF	TGTGCCAGCAGTCTCAACCTACTGGATAGCAATCAGCCCCAGCATTTT
few	TRBJ2-1	TRBV11-2	.	CASSSTHNEQFF	TGTGCCAGCAGCTCCACGCACAATGAGCAGTTCTTC
once	TRBJ1-1	TRBV19	.	CARRDTLNTEAFF	TGTGCCAGACGGGACACCCTGAACACTGAAGCTTTCTTT
.	TRBJ1-1	TRBV18	.	CASSPAGGAYTEAFF	TGTGCCAGCTCTCCGGCGGGGGGCGCGTACACTGAAGCTTTCTTT
.	TRBJ1-4	TRBV4-3	.	CASSPQHSHGGEKLFF	TGCGCCAGCAGCCCCCAACACTCACACGGAGGCGAAAAACTGTTTTTT
.	TRBJ1-6	TRBV5-1	TRBD1	CASSLNDRGRPPLHF	TGCGCCAGCAGCTTAAACGACAGGGGGCGGCCTCCCCTCCACTTT
.	TRBJ2-3	TRBV7-6	.	CASSLSRVRTDTQYF	TGTGCTAGCAGCTTAAGCAGGGTGAGAACAGATACGCAGTATTTT
.	TRBJ2-3	TRBV5-6	.	CASSLLTDTQYF	TGTGCCAGCAGCTTGTTGACAGATACGCAGTATTTT
.	TRBJ1-2	TRBV12-3/TRBV12-4	.	CASSLGGRGYGYTF	TGTGCCAGCAGTTTAGGGGGAAGAGGCTATGGCTACACCTTC
few	TRBJ2-7	TRBV6-5	.	CASSYSEGSEQYF	TGTGCCAGCAGTTACTCCGAAGGTTCCGAGCAGTACTTC
.	TRBJ2-7	TRBV20-1	.	CSASSTVYEQYF	TGCAGTGCTAGTTCGACGGTCTACGAGCAGTACTTC
.	TRBJ1-5	TRBV5-1	.	CASSPGGSKQPQHF	TGCGCCAGCAGCCCTGGGGGATCAAAGCAGCCCCAGCATTTT
.	TRBJ2-5	TRBV5-4	TRBD1	CASSTPGGRVQETQYF	TGTGCCAGCAGCACACCAGGGGGTCGGGTGCAAGAGACCCAGTACTTC
.	TRBJ1-1	TRBV6-2/TRBV6-3	TRBD1	CASSYRGRVTEAFF	TGTGCCAGCAGTTACAGGGGGCGGGTTACTGAAGCTTTCTTT
.	TRBJ1-6	TRBV25-1	.	CASSPLSSYNSPLHF	TGTGCCAGCAGCCCCCTGTCCTCCTATAATTCACCCCTCCACTTT
.	TRBJ2-5	TRBV10-3	.	CAISEIGTETQYF	TGTGCCATCAGTGAGATAGGGACAGAGACCCAGTACTTC
.	TRBJ2-5	TRBV19	.	CASSIDLRGQETQYF	TGTGCCAGTAGTATAGATCTGAGGGGACAAGAGACCCAGTACTTC
few	TRBJ1-1	TRBV6-1	.	CASFLENSGQINTEAFF	TGTGCCAGCTTTCTCGAAAACTCTGGACAGATTAACACTGAAGCTTTCTTT
.	TRBJ2-1	TRBV7-9	TRBD2	CASRPELAGGSYNEQFF	TGTGCCAGCAGGCCGGAACTAGCGGGGGGGTCCTACAATGAGCAGTTCTTC
.	TRBJ2-2	TRBV11-1	TRBD1	CASSFRTGVSGELFF	TGTGCCAGCAGCTTCCGGACAGGGGTTTCCGGGGAGCTGTTTTTT
.	TRBJ2-7	TRBV7-6	.	CASSDGTTHRF	TGTGCCAGCAGCGATGGGACAACCCACCGCTTC
.	TRBJ1-1	TRBV7-3	.	CASSRPRGGTEAFF	TGTGCCAGCAGCCGCCCCCGGGGGGGCACTGAAGCTTTCTTT
.	TRBJ2-3	TRBV6-6	TRBD1	CASSLGTGRTDTQYF	TGTGCCAGCAGTTTGGGGACAGGGAGGACAGATACGCAGTATTTT
few	TRBJ2-1	TRBV12-3/TRBV12-4	TRBD1	CASSGTGVRNEQFF	TGTGCCAGCAGCGGGACAGGGGTTCGCAATGAGCAGTTCTTC
.	TRBJ1-1	TRBV6-5	.	CASSASTETFF	TGTGCCAGCAGCGCTTCGACTGAAACTTTCTTT
few	TRBJ2-5	TRBV6-2/TRBV6-3	.	CASSTDTGPQETQYF	TGTGCCAGCAGTACGGATACAGGGCCCCAAGAGACCCAGTACTTC
.	TRBJ1-2	TRBV28	.	CASRPRAWLGGQGYTF	TGTGCCAGCAGACCCCGGGCGTGGTTGGGGGGTCAGGGCTACACCTTC
few	TRBJ1-1	TRBV7-9	.	CASSLNGVNTEAFF	TGTGCCAGCAGCTTGAATGGGGTGAACACTGAAGCTTTCTTT
.	TRBJ2-6	TRBV9	.	CASSGGANVLTF	TGTGCCAGCAGCGGTGGGGCCAACGTCCTGACTTTC
medium-sized	TRBJ1-2	TRBV19	.	CASSSAGNYGYTF	TGTGCCAGTAGTTCGGCAGGGAACTATGGCTACACCTTC
few	TRBJ2-2	TRBV12-3/TRBV12-4	.	CASSSYTGELFF	TGTGCCAGCAGTTCTTACACCGGGGAGCTGTTTTTT
.	TRBJ2-7	TRBV18	.	CASSPSLARYEQYF	TGTGCCAGCTCACCAAGCCTAGCGAGGTACGAGCAGTACTTC
few	TRBJ2-3	TRBV11-2	.	CASSLEGVGTDTQYF	TGTGCCAGCAGCTTAGAGGGTGTGGGCACAGATACGCAGTATTTT
.	TRBJ1-2	TRBV6-5	.	CASSFDSGAYGYTF	TGTGCCAGCAGTTTCGATTCGGGCGCCTATGGCTACACCTTC
few	TRBJ1-1	TRBV11-2	.	CASSFLPYTEAFF	TGTGCCAGCAGCTTTCTTCCTTACACTGAAGCTTTCTTT
.	TRBJ2-3	TRBV7-3	TRBD2	CVRSLVGYSGATDTQYF	TGTGTCAGAAGCTTAGTCGGGTACAGCGGGGCCACAGATACGCAGTATTTT
.	TRBJ1-4	TRBV6-5	TRBD1	CASSYGTGAQGVQLFF	TGTGCCAGCAGTTACGGGACAGGGGCACAGGGGGTCCAACTGTTTTTT
.	TRBJ2-5	TRBV6-2/TRBV6-3	.	CASSYAEPSHGGPWETQYF	TGTGCCAGCAGTTACGCTGAGCCCTCCCACGGGGGGCCGTGGGAGACCCAGTACTTC
.	TRBJ2-2	TRBV7-2	TRBD2	CASSLAGGNTGELFF	TGTGCCAGCAGCCTAGCGGGGGGAAACACCGGGGAGCTGTTTTTT
.	TRBJ2-1	TRBV7-2	.	CASSLVFSSYNEQFF	TGTGCCAGCAGCTTAGTCTTCAGCTCCTACAATGAGCAGTTCTTC
.	TRBJ1-2	TRBV5-6	.	CASSLAGTQLNGYTF	TGTGCCAGCAGCTTAGCCGGGACACAGCTAAATGGCTACACCTTC
.	TRBJ1-3	TRBV6-2/TRBV6-3	TRBD1	CASSYSGTAGNTIYF	TGTGCCAGCAGTTACTCCGGGACAGCCGGAAACACCATATATTTT
few	TRBJ2-1	TRBV6-4	.	CASSEGGINEQFF	TGTGCCAGCAGTGAGGGTGGAATCAATGAGCAGTTCTTC
few	TRBJ2-5	TRBV4-3	TRBD2	CASSGLAGGGKETQYF	TGCGCCAGCAGCGGGCTAGCGGGGGGGGGTAAAGAGACCCAGTACTTC
few	TRBJ1-1	TRBV30	.	CAWSFLNTEAFF	TGTGCCTGGAGTTTTCTGAACACTGAAGCTTTCTTT
.	TRBJ1-5	TRBV7-9	.	CASSLGNQPQHF	TGTGCCAGCAGCTTAGGTAATCAGCCCCAGCATTTT
.	TRBJ2-1	TRBV9	TRBD1	CASSVGRGTDLQGEQFF	TGTGCCAGCAGCGTAGGTAGGGGGACAGACTTACAAGGTGAGCAGTTCTTC
.	TRBJ1-2	TRBV7-9	.	CASSFQSLEGGYTF	TGTGCCAGCAGCTTCCAGAGCTTGGAGGGTGGCTACACCTTC
once	TRBJ2-2	TRBV13	.	CASSLAKGEPGHISNGELFF	TGTGCCAGCAGCTTGGCCAAGGGGGAACCGGGACACATTAGTAACGGGGAGCTGTTTTTT
.	TRBJ1-2	TRBV4-3	.	CASSESRKSLANYGYTF	TGTGCCAGCAGCGAAAGCAGAAAAAGTCTAGCTAACTATGGCTACACCTTC
medium-sized	TRBJ1-1	TRBV6-5	.	CASSYGTEAFF	TGTGCCAGCAGTTACGGCACTGAAGCTTTCTTT
.	TRBJ2-7	TRBV20-1	.	CSAINGQTPDSYEQYF	TGCAGTGCAATCAACGGACAGACCCCTGATTCCTACGAGCAGTACTTC
few	TRBJ2-7	TRBV7-2	.	CASSLRGGGHEQYF	TGTGCCAGCAGCTTACGGGGAGGGGGTCACGAGCAGTACTTC
medium-sized	TRBJ2-5	TRBV6-5	TRBD2	CASSYSGASGAETQYF	TGTGCCAGCAGTTACTCGGGGGCTAGCGGGGCGGAGACCCAGTACTTC
.	TRBJ1-4	TRBV7-6	TRBD1	CASSRTGTFELFF	TGTGCCAGCAGCAGGACAGGGACATTCGAGCTGTTTTTT
.	TRBJ2-5	TRBV7-9	.	CASSLEGWAQYF	TGTGCCAGCAGCTTAGAGGGGTGGGCCCAGTACTTC
.	TRBJ1-5	TRBV7-2	.	CASSSFQGNQPQHF	TGTGCCAGCAGCTCGTTCCAGGGCAATCAGCCCCAGCATTTT